This is a list of T cell receptor beta chains from one sample in a study of vaccination and CD4 T cells after COVID-19. Their recognized antigens are unknown. Using its own MiXCR run on the PCR reads, TCRdb lists one record per CDR3 protein. The data hold 20,000 to 25,000 distinct CDR3 sequences, with around 35% observed a single time. Sequenced here: CD4+ T cells from blood, cultured in vitro, sampled before SARS-CoV-2 vaccination. All receptors come from a human donor who had recovered from COVID-19. CDR3s include the opening cysteine and the closing phenylalanine or tryptophan.

>TRBV20-1|TRBJ2-7
CSASKQGNEQYF
>TRBV6-1|TRBJ2-5
CASSEEAGARTQYF
>TRBV2|TRBJ1-2
CASTLSFRGNYGYTF
>TRBV11-3|TRBJ1-1
CASSLGTGAEAFF
>TRBV11-3|TRBJ1-1
CASSLTVNTEAFF
>TRBV15|TRBJ2-7
CATSRDLQGHEQYF
>TRBV6-2/TRBV6-3|TRBJ1-1
CASRSTGGGEAFF
>TRBV7-3|TRBJ2-2
CASSPIPGQTGELFF
>TRBV20-1|TRBJ1-1
CSAVTGVNTEAFF
>TRBV21-1|TRBJ1-2
CASSTSSRGRRYGYTF
>TRBV29-1|TRBJ1-1
CSVDSRRGNTEAFF
>TRBV2|TRBJ2-3
CASTRLAGTSDTQYF
>TRBV7-2|TRBJ2-7
CASSLGSGLARHEQYF
>TRBV24-1|TRBJ2-2
CANVAESNTGELFF
>TRBV6-1|TRBJ2-7
CASRGQGARPYEQYF
>TRBV12-3/TRBV12-4|TRBJ1-2
CASSYTTGSYGYTF
>TRBV11-3|TRBJ1-1
CASSSREGIRSAEAFF
>TRBV28|TRBJ1-4
CASGESTNEKLFF
>TRBV5-4|TRBJ2-5
CASSLAPGGDETQYF
>TRBV12-3/TRBV12-4|TRBJ2-1
CASSLLAGTEQFF
>TRBV6-1|TRBJ1-5
CASSEGTEGHQPQHF
>TRBV19|TRBJ1-5
CASSTADRNQPQHF
>TRBV7-8|TRBJ2-1
CASSLARQGLYNEQFF
>TRBV20-1|TRBJ1-5
CSAMGGRGNQPQHF
>TRBV12-5|TRBJ1-6
CASGSITGTGNSPLHF
>TRBV10-3|TRBJ1-1
CAISDGLNTEAFF
>TRBV28|TRBJ1-5
CASSSQVQPQHF
>TRBV7-9|TRBJ2-4
CASSLVGWNIQYF
>TRBV20-1|TRBJ2-1
CTSERGLAGYNEQFF
>TRBV18|TRBJ2-7
CASSPGNYYEQYF
>TRBV5-6|TRBJ1-1
CASRGDRGLMNTEAFF
>TRBV6-1|TRBJ1-2
CASSEGLVGGYTF
>TRBV7-9|TRBJ2-5
CASSSRDSFQETQYF
>TRBV6-1|TRBJ2-1
CASSGEGYNEQFF
>TRBV11-3|TRBJ2-3
CASSPDRTDTQYF
>TRBV15|TRBJ1-1
CATSRDRGNTEAFF
>TRBV24-1|TRBJ1-1
CATSALHSGENTEAFF
>TRBV6-1|TRBJ1-2
CASSRGANYGYTF
>TRBV5-4|TRBJ1-1
CASSTPQGSGAFF
>TRBV12-3/TRBV12-4|TRBJ2-5
CASRRGVGPETQYF
>TRBV20-1|TRBJ2-7
CSARFPGQLEQYF
>TRBV6-2/TRBV6-3|TRBJ1-1
CASSYAGTGRTEAFF
>TRBV6-1|TRBJ2-7
CASSMDRSYEQYF
>TRBV14|TRBJ1-1
CASSQVTGGNTEAFF
>TRBV20-1|TRBJ2-1
CSARVASGRGGLNEQFF
>TRBV12-3/TRBV12-4|TRBJ2-5
CASSLSGIETQYF
>TRBV10-3|TRBJ1-2
CAITKGDYGYTF
>TRBV29-1|TRBJ1-2
CSVDLTWVHTF
>TRBV19|TRBJ1-1
CASSIDGTGRNPEAFF
>TRBV7-9|TRBJ1-2
CASSLDRTNYGYTF
>TRBV4-3|TRBJ1-6
CASSQTSNSPLHF
>TRBV12-3/TRBV12-4|TRBJ2-5
CASSLDGTSGRAKTQYF
>TRBV20-1|TRBJ2-2
CSARVAGIGELFF
>TRBV20-1|TRBJ1-2
CSASTGGNYGYTF
>TRBV7-3|TRBJ1-2
CASSPDTARYGYTF
>TRBV6-1|TRBJ2-7
CASSRDNPREQYF
>TRBV12-3/TRBV12-4|TRBJ1-5
CASSWQGDNQPQHF
>TRBV20-1|TRBJ2-7
CSARTGLAGVRDEQYF
>TRBV7-2|TRBJ1-5
CASSMDSNQPQHF